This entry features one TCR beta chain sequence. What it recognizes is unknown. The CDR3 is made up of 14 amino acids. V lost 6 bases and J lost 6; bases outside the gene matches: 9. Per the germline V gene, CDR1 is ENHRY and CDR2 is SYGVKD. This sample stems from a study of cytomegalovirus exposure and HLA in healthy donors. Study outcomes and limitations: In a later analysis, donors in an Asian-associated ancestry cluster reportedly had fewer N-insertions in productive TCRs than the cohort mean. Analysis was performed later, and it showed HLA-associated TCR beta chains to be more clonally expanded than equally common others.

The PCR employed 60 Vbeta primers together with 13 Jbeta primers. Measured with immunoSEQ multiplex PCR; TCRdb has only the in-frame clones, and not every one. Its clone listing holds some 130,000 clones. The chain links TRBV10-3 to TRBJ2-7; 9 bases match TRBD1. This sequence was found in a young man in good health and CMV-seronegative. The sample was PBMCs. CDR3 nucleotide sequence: TGTGCCATCAGAGGGACAGGGCTCTTCCTCGAGCAGTACTTC. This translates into CAIRGTGLFLEQYF.